These 28 T cell receptor beta chains share one sample of origin, sequenced in a study of beta chain features in type 1 diabetes. Whole-study results and caveats: TCRB CDR3s were moderately but significantly shorter in Type 1 diabetes patients in all four CD4+ subsets.

The antigens of these receptors remain unknown. What was sequenced were expressed TCRB transcripts, since all of the isolated RNA had been reverse transcribed. Repertoires were generated with immunoSEQ multiplex PCR, while TCRdb's copy carries only in-frame clones and drops some. The data show 640,000 or so clones, with under 15% seen just once and less than 0.025% held by the top ten. The sequencing sample was made of naive CD4+ T cells from blood. Every receptor here comes from a man younger than 30 with type 1 diabetes.

To note about this clone: The sample has other DNA sequences that encode this CDR3 too. The CDR3 DNA is TGTGCCAGCAGCTTGGGGCAGACTGAAGCTTTCTTT. Amino acid sequence: CASSLGQTEAFF. The chain employs TRBV5-4 and TRBJ1-1; unclear D gene. V lost 0 bases, J lost 5 bases, and 5 bases lay in between. This CDR3 is built from 12 residues. CDR1 and CDR2 (germline): SGHNT, YYREEE (reference sequence).

The V call is TRBV6-5, the J call TRBJ2-7, with D perhaps TRBD1 or TRBD2 (5 bases each). Germline V lookup: CDR1 MNHEY, CDR2 SVGAGI. The ends were cut back, 6 bases at V and 3 bases at J, with 12 bases in the middle. The CDR3 extends over 13 amino acids. The CDR3 here is CASRRGLYYEQYF. For the CDR3, the DNA is TGTGCCAGCAGGAGGGGTCTCTACTACGAGCAGTACTTC.

In its sample, this clone was seen a few times. The chain combines TRBV4-1 with TRBJ2-1; 8 positions match TRBD2. V was pared by 4 bases and J by 10 bases, with 12 bases of the junction left unmatched. This CDR3 comprises 15 residues. The germline CDR1 and CDR2 sequences are MGHRA and YSYEKL. The CDR3 sequence: CASSPRGERGSEQFF. The CDR3 DNA reads as TGCGCCAGCAGCCCCCGGGGAGAGCGGGGGAGCGAGCAGTTCTTC.

This clone came up a few times. V is TRBV6-1 and J is TRBJ2-1; D gene unclear. The length of the CDR3 is 13 residues. Germline V gene lookup returns CDR1 MNHNS and CDR2 SASEGT. Between the trimmed V and J ends, which lost 5 bases and 4 bases, there was a span of 9 bases. In DNA, the CDR3 is TGTGCCAGCAGTTCTCAAAGGTACAATGAGCAGTTCTTC. It yields the protein CASSSQRYNEQFF.

This chain uses TRBV2 with TRBJ2-5; TRBD2 matches at 7 bases. The trim removed 6 bases at V and 4 bases at J, leaving 11 bases unmatched. CDR3 length: 15 residues. From germline, CDR1 is SNHLY and CDR2 FYNNEI. DNA of the CDR3: TGTGCCAGCAGCTGGGGAGGGTTAGTTCGAGAGACCCAGTACTTC. Encoded protein: CASSWGGLVRETQYF.

The chain is built from TRBV28 and TRBJ2-3; D not certain. The V gene's germline CDR1 is MDHEN and CDR2 SYDVKM. Between the trimmed V and J ends, which lost 5 bases and 5 bases, there was a span of 17 bases. There are 15 residues in the CDR3. The CDR3 loop reads CASSTVRLWEDTQYF. CDR3 bases: TGTGCCAGCAGTACGGTCCGGCTGTGGGAAGATACGCAGTATTTT.

In the case of this clone: The sample holds other DNA sequences that translate to the same CDR3. The chain carries TRBV20-1 and TRBJ1-2; a possible D gene is TRBD1 (5 bases). In germline, CDR1 is DFQATT, CDR2 SNEGSKA (reference sequence). This CDR3 is built from 11 residues. V shed 2 bases and J shed 5 bases, with 6 bases lying between them. The CDR3 spells CSARQGYGYTF. CDR3 nucleotides: TGCAGTGCTAGACAGGGATATGGCTACACCTTC.

In the case of this clone: In the same sample, other DNA sequences code for this CDR3. The chain has TRBV6-5 and TRBJ2-1, with 7 bases lining up with TRBD1. Germline lookup yields CDR1 MNHEY and CDR2 SVGAGI. This CDR3 has 13 residues. V dropped 5 bases and J dropped 3; count of bases not matched to a gene: 1. This chain's CDR3 is CASSRQGYNEQFF. The CDR3 DNA reads TGTGCCAGCAGTAGACAGGGCTACAATGAGCAGTTCTTC.

A few counts support this clone. The J gene is TRBJ2-3, the V gene TRBV10-1; no clear D. This CDR3 contains 14 residues. V lost 2 bases and J 2 bases, leaving 8 bases between the germline ends. Germline assignment: CDR1 WNHNN and CDR2 SYGVQD (reference sequence). The CDR3 region is CASSENQFTDTQYF. The CDR3 DNA sequence: TGCGCCAGCAGTGAGAATCAGTTCACAGATACGCAGTATTTT.

The chain is built from TRBV4-1 and TRBJ1-1, with D tentatively TRBD1 (5 bases). The germline V gene encodes CDR1 MGHRA and CDR2 YSYEKL. This CDR3 comprises 15 residues. Trimming removed 4 bases from V and 1 base from J, with 13 bases in between. The chain's CDR3 is CASSPLKGTNTEAFF. CDR3 DNA sequence: TGCGCCAGCAGCCCCCTTAAGGGGACGAACACTGAAGCTTTCTTT.

This clone showed up just a few times. CDR3 amino acids: CASSLRRGSGTEAFF. The CDR3 nucleotides are TGTGCCAGCAGCTTAAGGAGGGGGAGTGGCACTGAAGCTTTCTTT. This chain uses TRBV7-9 with TRBJ1-1, with a tentative D call TRBD1 (6 bases). The CDR3 is 15 residues long. CDR1 and CDR2 (germline): SEHNR, FQNEAQ (reference sequence). V was cut by 2 bases and J by 4 bases, with 14 bases left in between.

This chain uses TRBV7-2 with TRBJ2-5, with TRBD2 matching over 14 bases. V lost 3 bases, J lost 5 bases, and 2 bases stayed unmatched. CDR3 length: 15 amino acids. CDR1 is SGHTA, CDR2 FQGNSA, per germline. The CDR3 nucleotides read TGTGCCAGCAGCTTCAGACTAGCGGGGGGGGAGACCCAGTACTTC. Its translation: CASSFRLAGGETQYF.

This clone was seen a handful of times. V gene TRBV30 combines with J gene TRBJ1-2; TRBD1 matches 7 bases. The V segment lost 3 bases and the J segment 3 bases; nucleotides outside the gene matches: 7. The CDR3 totals 14 residues. Germline lookup yields CDR1 GTSNPN and CDR2 SVGIG (reference sequence). CDR3 in amino acids: CAWRPTGNYYGYTF. CDR3 in DNA: TGTGCCTGGAGGCCGACAGGGAACTACTATGGCTACACCTTC.

The chain links TRBV10-1 to TRBJ1-1; 11 positions agree with TRBD1. CDR3 size: 13 residues. Unmatched junction bases numbered 3, after V lost 4 bases and J lost 8 bases. Germline CDR1 and CDR2: WNHNN and SYGVQD (reference sequence). The CDR3 loop is CASSARTGGEAFF. In DNA, the CDR3 is TGCGCCAGCAGTGCAAGGACAGGGGGCGAAGCTTTCTTT.

Regarding this clone: Distinct nucleotide sequences in the sample also encode this CDR3. The chain has TRBV7-9 and TRBJ1-2; TRBD1 aligns across 12 bases. CDR3 length equals 14 residues. With V trimmed by 5 bases and J by 6 bases, 4 bases remained unmatched. Looked up from germline, CDR1 is SEHNR and CDR2 is FQNEAQ (reference sequence). This CDR3 is CASSLGQGADGYTF. As DNA, the CDR3 is TGTGCCAGCAGCCTGGGACAGGGGGCTGATGGCTACACCTTC.

V usage is TRBV30 and J usage is TRBJ1-3; D not resolved. V was trimmed by 0 bases and J by 8 bases, leaving 5 bases between them. The CDR3 contains 11 residues. Germline V gene sequence: CDR1 GTSNPN, CDR2 SVGIG (reference sequence). CDR3 in amino acids: CAWSVADTIYF. Written as DNA, the CDR3 is TGTGCCTGGAGTGTGGCGGACACCATATATTTT.

Concerning this clone: A read error may account for a junction end that differs from germline. The J gene is TRBJ2-5, the V gene TRBV7-7; the D is unclear. CDR3 length: 14 residues. Germline CDR1 reads SSHAT; CDR2 reads FNYEAQ (reference sequence). For the CDR3, the DNA is TGTGCTAGCAGCTTAAGAGCAGCCGAAGAGACCCAGTACTTC. It specifies CASSLRAAEETQYF.

The V and J genes are TRBV6-6 and TRBJ1-2; TRBD1 is a possible D gene (5 bases). The V gene lost 0 bases and the J gene lost 3 bases, with 11 bases spanning the gap. This CDR3 is 15 amino acids long. Germline CDR1 is MNHNY and CDR2 is SVGAGI (reference sequence). The CDR3 DNA follows: TGTGCCAGCAGTTACTCCCGAGACAGAGACTATGGCTACACCTTC. It yields the protein CASSYSRDRDYGYTF.

This chain connects TRBV6-5 to TRBJ2-4; TRBD1 agrees at 7 bases. With 6 bases clipped from V and 7 bases from J, the junction kept 3 bases outside the gene matches. Germline V gene data show CDR1 as MNHEY and CDR2 as SVGAGI. This CDR3 has 12 residues. CDR3 bases: TGTGCCAGCAGCCCCAGGGGGAACATTCAGTACTTC. Encoded protein: CASSPRGNIQYF.

This clone was picked up a small number of times. The CDR3 DNA sequence: TGCAGCTGGGCCGGGACGACAGGGCGGTATCATACGCAGTATTTT. This encodes CSWAGTTGRYHTQYF. The genes are TRBV29-1 and TRBJ2-3; 7 bases fit TRBD1. Per germline, CDR1 SQVTM and CDR2 ANQGSEA. Losses at the gene ends were 8 bases for V and 7 bases for J; bases not matched to a gene: 18. This CDR3 is built from 15 residues.

V is TRBV11-2 and J is TRBJ1-6; no definite D call. The CDR3 is 12 amino acids. The V and J ends lost 5 bases and 7 bases respectively, with 6 bases between them. Germline V gene sequence: CDR1 SGHAT, CDR2 FQNNGV. CDR3 bases: TGTGCCAGCAGCCTAAGGAATTCACCCCTCCACTTT. This gives the protein CASSLRNSPLHF.

The chain recombines TRBV30 with TRBJ1-2, with a tentative D call TRBD1 (6 bases). Germline values: CDR1 GTSNPN, CDR2 SVGIG (reference sequence). Between the trimmed V and J ends, which lost 3 bases and 7 bases, there was a span of 15 bases. CDR3 length: 13 amino acids. The CDR3 DNA reads TGTGCCTGGAGCCTCGGGGGGCGAGGTGGCTACACCTTC. Translating it yields CAWSLGGRGGYTF.

This clone turned up a few times. The chain links TRBV11-3 to TRBJ2-5; perhaps TRBD1 as D (6 bases). Trimming left V 1 base short and J 1 base short, with 7 bases between. This CDR3 is 14 amino acids long. The germline V gene has CDR1 SGHNT and CDR2 YENEEA. The CDR3 DNA reads TGTGCCAGCAGCTTAGTACAGGGCCAAGAGACCCAGTACTTC. Translating gives CASSLVQGQETQYF.

This clone was counted between two and nine times. The chain links TRBV5-6 to TRBJ2-4; D not certain. The CDR3 totals 14 residues. Germline lookup yields CDR1 SGHDT and CDR2 YYEEEE. The V and J ends lost 2 bases and 6 bases respectively, with 12 bases between them. This CDR3 reads CASSLNSPGNIQYF. CDR3 DNA sequence: TGTGCCAGCAGCTTAAACTCACCAGGAAACATTCAGTACTTC.

The genes are TRBV25-1 and TRBJ2-5; D tentatively fits TRBD1 or TRBD2 (5 bases each). Germline V gene lookup returns CDR1 MGHDK and CDR2 SYGVNS. The CDR3 extends over 13 amino acids. V lost 4 bases, J lost 5 bases, and 11 bases lay in between. The CDR3 sequence: CASSVQGGETQYF. The CDR3 nucleotides are TGTGCCAGCAGTGTCCAGGGCGGGGAGACCCAGTACTTC. Drawing the rest from reference TRBV25-1 and TRBJ2-5, the complete variable domain is EADIYQTPRYLVIGTGKKITLECSQTMGHDKMYWYQQDPGMELHLIHYSYGVNSTEKGDLSSESTVSRIRTEHFPLTLESARPSHTSQYLCASSVQGGETQYFGPGTRLLVL.

This clone has just a few counts. This sequence joins TRBV7-9 and TRBJ2-2; D is uncertain. Trimming pared 3 bases from V and 0 bases from J, leaving 8 bases between. From germline, CDR1 is SEHNR and CDR2 FQNEAQ (reference sequence). The CDR3 is 15 amino acids. The CDR3 DNA reads TGTGCCAGCAGCTTCGACCCAACGAACACCGGGGAGCTGTTTTTT. Translation: CASSFDPTNTGELFF.

This rearrangement joins TRBV18 to TRBJ2-2; TRBD2 might be the D (5 bases). This CDR3 spans 16 amino acids. V dropped 1 base and J dropped 5 bases, with 14 bases sitting between them. The germline CDR1 and CDR2 sequences are KGHSH and LQKENI. The CDR3 loop reads CASSPRQDSGTGELFF. For the CDR3, the DNA is TGTGCCAGCTCACCACGGCAGGATTCGGGAACCGGGGAGCTGTTTTTT.

The rearrangement uses TRBV10-3 and TRBJ2-7, with 9 bases identical to TRBD1. The CDR3 spans 14 residues. Germline V gene lookup returns CDR1 ENHRY and CDR2 SYGVKD. With V trimmed by 6 bases and J by 6 bases, 9 bases remained unmatched. This CDR3 is CAISDRDRAPEQYF. CDR3 nucleotide sequence: TGTGCCATCAGCGACCGGGACAGGGCTCCCGAGCAGTACTTC.